What follows are 17 T cell receptor beta chains derived from one specimen sequenced in a study of cytomegalovirus exposure and HLA in healthy donors. The protocol was immunoSEQ multiplex PCR, while the TCRdb copy is restricted to in-frame clones and leaves out a portion. The sample includes around 220,000 clones, over 70% of them seen just once. The sequencing sample was made of PBMCs. All receptors come from a woman aged 25-40 years in good health and CMV-seropositive.

This rearrangement joins TRBV6-5 to TRBJ2-3, with D possibly being TRBD2 (5 bases). The germline V gene has CDR1 MNHEY and CDR2 SVGAGI. The CDR3 is 15 residues long. V lost 8 bases and J 2 bases, leaving 17 bases between the germline ends. The DNA of the CDR3 is TGTGCCAGCTCATCCTCAGGACTCGCCACAGATACGCAGTATTTT. Its protein product is CASSSSGLATDTQYF.

This CDR3 is CASRQDTQQRQPQHF. The CDR3 DNA follows: TGTGCCAGCAGACAGGACACCCAGCAGCGTCAGCCCCAGCATTTT. The chain combines TRBV2 with TRBJ1-5, with a tentative D call TRBD1 (5 bases). V was trimmed by 6 bases and J by 6 bases, leaving 18 bases between them. The CDR3 sequence is 15 residues long. Germline V gene sequence: CDR1 SNHLY, CDR2 FYNNEI. The whole variable domain, filled in from reference TRBV2 and TRBJ1-5, reads EPEVTQTPSHQVTQMGQEVILRCVPISNHLYFYWYRQILGQKVEFLVSFYNNEISEKSEIFDDQFSVERPDGSNFTLKIRSTKLEDSAMYFCASRQDTQQRQPQHFGDGTRLSIL.

The rearrangement uses TRBV19 and TRBJ1-2; D not certain. The CDR3 contains 15 residues. The germline CDR1 and CDR2 sequences are LNHDA and SQIVND (reference sequence). V was cut by 6 bases and J by 2 bases, with 16 bases left in between. DNA of the CDR3: TGTGCCAGTAGCATGTTCCGGACGGAGAACTATGGCTACACCTTC. Translating it yields CASSMFRTENYGYTF.

The chain links TRBV29-1 to TRBJ2-5; D possibly uses TRBD1 or TRBD2 (6 bases each). Germline V CDR1 and CDR2: SQVTM, ANQGSEA. The ends were cut back, 3 bases at V and 0 bases at J, with 20 bases in the middle. This CDR3 contains 17 residues. The CDR3 coding sequence is TGCAGCGTTGATTCCGGGGGCTTCACCACTAACCAAGAGACCCAGTACTTC. Its translation: CSVDSGGFTTNQETQYF.

The chain carries TRBV7-9 and TRBJ2-7; 8 nucleotides match TRBD2. The CDR3 sequence is 13 residues long. CDR1 and CDR2 from the germline V gene are SEHNR and FQNEAQ (reference sequence). The V and J ends lost 5 bases and 13 bases, in that order; junction bases with no gene match: 13. CDR3 protein: CASSATGGAGVYF. CDR3 coding DNA: TGTGCCAGCAGCGCAACCGGGGGAGCGGGAGTTTACTTC. Combining the CDR3 with reference TRBV7-9 and TRBJ2-7 gives the whole variable domain DTGVSQNPRHKITKRGQNVTFRCDPISEHNRLYWYRQTLGQGPEFLTYFQNEAQLEKSRLLSDRFSAERPKGSFSTLEIQRTEQGDSAMYLCASSATGGAGVYFGPGTRLTVT.

V usage is TRBV30 and J usage is TRBJ2-1; 7 nucleotides match TRBD2. V lost 0 bases, J lost 3 bases, and 5 bases stayed unmatched. Germline CDR1 and CDR2: GTSNPN and SVGIG (reference sequence). The CDR3 runs 15 residues. As DNA, the CDR3 is TGTGCCTGGAGTGTAGGTGCGGGAGTCTACAATGAGCAGTTCTTC. It specifies CAWSVGAGVYNEQFF.

The chain recombines TRBV28 with TRBJ2-7, with TRBD1 identical over 7 bases. V dropped 3 bases and J dropped 6; count of bases not matched to a gene: 5. The germline gives CDR1 MDHEN, CDR2 SYDVKM. The CDR3 spans 13 residues. The CDR3 here is CASSFDRVAEQYF. DNA of the CDR3: TGTGCCAGCAGTTTTGACAGGGTCGCCGAGCAGTACTTC.

This clone has only a few counts. The chain carries TRBV4-1 and TRBJ2-3; 7 nucleotides agree with TRBD1. The germline V gene has CDR1 MGHRA and CDR2 YSYEKL. With V trimmed by 4 bases and J by 5 bases, 12 bases remained unmatched. This CDR3 is 16 amino acids long. In DNA, the CDR3 is TGCGCCAGCAGCCGCACCTTTGAGGGGGCGGAAGATACGCAGTATTTT. Translation: CASSRTFEGAEDTQYF.

The chain uses TRBV2 and TRBJ2-2; D unresolved. Trimming took 6 bases from V and 5 from J, leaving 13 bases between them. Looked up from germline, CDR1 is SNHLY and CDR2 is FYNNEI. The CDR3 spans 14 residues. CDR3 residues: CASSREKGTGELFF. CDR3 nucleotides: TGTGCCAGCAGCCGCGAAAAGGGTACCGGGGAGCTGTTTTTT.

The chain employs TRBV7-2 and TRBJ2-3; D call uncertain. Germline values: CDR1 SGHTA, CDR2 FQGNSA. CDR3 size: 12 residues. The V end lost 5 bases, the J end lost 5 bases, and 8 bases lay between the germline ends. CDR3 DNA sequence: TGTGCCAGCAGCGTTACTCGAGATACGCAGTATTTT. It translates to CASSVTRDTQYF.

The chain is built from TRBV6-8 and TRBJ1-2; D gene unclear. The CDR3 has 15 amino acids. Germline V gene lookup returns CDR1 MNHGY and CDR2 SAAAGT. Trimming shortened V by 7 bases and J by 0 bases, and 15 bases separated the two germline ends. Written as DNA, the CDR3 is TGTGCCAGCATTTCACTTACCCCAGCTAACTATGGCTACACCTTC. Translation: CASISLTPANYGYTF.

This chain uses TRBV2 with TRBJ1-2; D gene ambiguous. The CDR3 is 13 residues long. Trimming cost V 1 base and J 5 bases, with 8 bases left between them. Germline V CDR1 and CDR2: SNHLY, FYNNEI. As DNA, the CDR3 is TGTGCCAGCAGTGAAGTCGCCCTTTATGGCTACACCTTC. Its protein product is CASSEVALYGYTF.

This clone was counted a few times. The V call is TRBV29-1, the J call TRBJ2-7; D is perhaps TRBD1 or TRBD2 (5 bases each). CDR3 length equals 11 residues. V was trimmed by 6 bases and J by 6 bases, leaving 12 bases between them. CDR1 is SQVTM, CDR2 ANQGSEA, per germline. CDR3 DNA: TGCAGCGTCCGGGGCAGTGGCGAGCAGTACTTC. This codes for CSVRGSGEQYF.

This chain's CDR3 is CASSVRGGDRQFF. CDR3 DNA sequence: TGTGCCAGCAGTGTTAGGGGGGGCGATCGACAGTTCTTC. The chain carries TRBV25-1 and TRBJ2-1; possibly TRBD2 for D (7 bases). The germline CDR1 and CDR2 sequences are MGHDK and SYGVNS. The V end was cut by 4 bases, the J end by 13 bases, with 17 bases between. The CDR3 has 13 amino acids.

The chain is built from TRBV2 and TRBJ2-2; maybe TRBD2 (5 bases). The V and J ends lost 8 bases and 7 bases respectively, with 11 bases between them. CDR3 length: 12 residues. The germline gives CDR1 SNHLY, CDR2 FYNNEI. The CDR3 loop reads CASVGVGGELFF. The CDR3 DNA is TGTGCCAGCGTCGGGGTGGGCGGGGAGCTGTTTTTT.

This chain links TRBV28 with TRBJ1-2; a possible D gene is TRBD1 (6 bases). Trimming cost V 10 bases and J 3 bases, with 15 bases left between them. This CDR3 spans 13 amino acids. Looked up from germline, CDR1 is MDHEN and CDR2 is SYDVKM. CDR3 bases: TGTGCCATTGACGGGGGGGGCGACTATGGCTACACCTTC. This encodes CAIDGGGDYGYTF.

This clone appeared once. The J gene is TRBJ2-1, the V gene TRBV7-9, with 13 bases lining up with TRBD2. Per germline, CDR1 SEHNR and CDR2 FQNEAQ (reference sequence). J gave up 1 base and V 1 base, and 4 bases lay outside the gene matches. CDR3 length equals 18 residues. The chain's CDR3 is CASSLEGTSGTSYNEQFF. The DNA for the CDR3 is TGTGCCAGCAGCTTAGAAGGGACTAGCGGGACTTCCTACAATGAGCAGTTCTTC.